Below, 21 T cell receptor beta chains from the same sample are listed, as sequenced in a study of T cell changes during pregnancy in multiple sclerosis. Clones were sequenced by immunoSEQ multiplex PCR, and TCRdb holds only the in-frame ones, with some missing. The repertoire holds fewer than 45,000 clones, with about 92% as singletons. Sequences were derived from CD8+ T cells from peripheral blood mononuclear cells, sampled in the first trimester of pregnancy. The receptors originated from a female donor with multiple sclerosis, enrolled in a pregnancy study.

The chain employs TRBV19 and TRBJ2-1, with D maybe TRBD2 (5 bases). The CDR3 spans 14 residues. V dropped 5 bases and J dropped 5 bases, with 13 bases sitting between them. Germline loops: CDR1 LNHDA, CDR2 SQIVND (reference sequence). DNA for the CDR3: TGTGCCAGTAGTCCCGGGGTTCTACACAATGAGCAGTTCTTC. It translates to CASSPGVLHNEQFF.

The chain is built from TRBV7-2 and TRBJ1-5; possible D gene TRBD1, 6 bases. CDR1 is SGHTA and CDR2 is FQGNSA in the germline V gene. V lost 3 bases and J 0 bases, leaving 21 bases between the germline ends. The CDR3 loop spans 19 amino acids. The CDR3 DNA is TGTGCCAGCAGCTTGGACAGACAGTTATTGGAATATAGCAATCAGCCCCAGCATTTT. Residues: CASSLDRQLLEYSNQPQHF.

This chain links TRBV29-1 with TRBJ2-7, with D possibly TRBD1 on 5 matching bases. Germline loops: CDR1 SQVTM, CDR2 ANQGSEA. The V end was cut by 3 bases, the J end by 2 bases, with 14 bases between. CDR3 length equals 14 residues. The CDR3 coding sequence is TGCAGCGTTGATGGACCAGGGTCCCCCTACGAGCAGTACTTC. This codes for CSVDGPGSPYEQYF.

The chain is built from TRBV4-3 and TRBJ2-7; the D gene is possibly TRBD1 (5 bases). Deletions cut 1 base from V and 4 bases from J, with 8 bases between. This CDR3 is built from 13 residues. The V gene's germline CDR1 is LGHNA and CDR2 YSLEER. CDR3 amino acids: CASSQGPGYEQYF. CDR3 sequence (DNA): TGCGCCAGCAGCCAAGGTCCAGGGTACGAGCAGTACTTC.

The CDR3 protein is CASSSGIQETQYF. For the CDR3, the DNA is TGTGCCAGTAGTTCGGGAATACAAGAGACCCAGTACTTC. The rearrangement links TRBV19 to TRBJ2-5; TRBD2 might be the D (5 bases). The CDR3 has 13 amino acids. The V end lost 5 bases, the J end lost 2 bases, and 9 bases lay between the germline ends. The germline V gene encodes CDR1 LNHDA and CDR2 SQIVND (reference sequence).

The V gene is TRBV2, the J gene TRBJ2-1, with 7 bases lining up with TRBD2. Germline V lookup: CDR1 SNHLY, CDR2 FYNNEI. Germline trimming cut 7 bases from V and 1 base from J; bases unmatched to any gene: 7. This CDR3 is 15 amino acids long. As DNA, the CDR3 is TGTGCCAGCATCTCCTCGGGGGGTTCCTACAATGAGCAGTTCTTC. It is translated as CASISSGGSYNEQFF.

J is TRBJ2-2 and V is TRBV5-1, with 8 positions matching TRBD1. Germline trimming cut 5 bases from V and 5 bases from J; bases unmatched to any gene: 11. The CDR3 is made up of 16 amino acids. Per germline, CDR1 SGHRS and CDR2 YFSETQ. This CDR3 reads CASRQGEWGPTGELFF. The CDR3 bases are TGCGCCAGCAGACAGGGGGAATGGGGACCAACCGGGGAGCTGTTTTTT.

This chain joins TRBV6-5 and TRBJ2-1; D gene unclear. The V gene's germline CDR1 is MNHEY and CDR2 SVGAGI. V was cut by 5 bases and J by 4 bases, with 12 bases left in between. The CDR3 covers 14 residues. The CDR3 DNA reads TGTGCCAGCAGTCAAGAGGTTTGGTACAATGAGCAGTTCTTC. This sequence encodes CASSQEVWYNEQFF.

The V gene is TRBV4-1, the J gene TRBJ1-2; D not certain. V lost 1 base to trimming and J lost 6 bases, with 12 bases between them. Germline CDR1 and CDR2: MGHRA and YSYEKL. The CDR3 runs to 14 residues. The CDR3 DNA reads as TGCGCCAGCAGCCAAGGGGAGGTGCCAGATGGCTACACCTTC. This codes for CASSQGEVPDGYTF.

V gene TRBV5-6 combines with J gene TRBJ1-1; 8 bases agree with TRBD1. This CDR3 is 14 amino acids long. J gave up 6 bases and V 0 bases, and 4 bases lay outside the gene matches. Germline loops: CDR1 SGHDT, CDR2 YYEEEE. In DNA, the CDR3 is TGTGCCAGCAGCTTGGGACAGGGGAGCGCTGAAGCTTTCTTT. It is translated as CASSLGQGSAEAFF.

The chain has TRBV21-1 and TRBJ2-3; the DNA was not used to check the table's D call, TRBD1. TRBV21-1 counts as a pseudogene. This CDR3 has 14 amino acids. CDR3 region: CAREQGEYTDTQYF. In DNA form, the CDR3 reads TGTGCCAGAGAACAGGGGGAATACACAGATACGCAGTATTTT.

The chain couples TRBV6-5 to TRBJ2-7; TRBD1 aligns across 7 bases. Germline values: CDR1 MNHEY, CDR2 SVGAGI. V shed 2 bases, J shed 2 bases, and the junction held 3 bases outside the gene matches. The CDR3 loop spans 14 amino acids. The CDR3 bases are TGTGCCAGCAGTTACGGTGGGACAGCCTACGAGCAGTACTTC. It codes for CASSYGGTAYEQYF.

The chain employs TRBV4-3 and TRBJ2-3; 14 bases match TRBD2. Germline V gene sequence: CDR1 LGHNA, CDR2 YSLEER. The CDR3 is 18 residues long. Trimming cost V 0 bases and J 4 bases; bases outside gene matches: 6. CDR3 region: CASSQDLGTSGGPDTQYF. CDR3 DNA: TGCGCCAGCAGCCAAGATTTGGGGACTAGCGGGGGACCAGATACGCAGTATTTT.

The chain uses TRBV2 and TRBJ1-5; D possibly corresponds to TRBD1 (6 bases). The CDR3 has 16 amino acids. Germline V gene sequence: CDR1 SNHLY, CDR2 FYNNEI. Trimming removed 5 bases from V and 4 bases from J, with 18 bases in between. CDR3 nucleotides: TGTGCCAGCAGTCCCCGGAGTTCAGGGGCAAATCAGCCCCAGCATTTT. Amino acids: CASSPRSSGANQPQHF.

This chain connects TRBV19 to TRBJ1-1; D remains unclear. Per the germline V gene, CDR1 is LNHDA and CDR2 is SQIVND (reference sequence). This CDR3 has 16 amino acids. The V and J ends lost 5 bases and 3 bases respectively, with 19 bases between them. CDR3 amino acids: CASSSHRRDRDTEAFF. CDR3 coding DNA: TGTGCCAGTAGTTCCCATCGACGGGATCGGGACACTGAAGCTTTCTTT. The variable domain in full, with the rest retrieved from reference TRBV19 and TRBJ1-1, is DGGITQSPKYLFRKEGQNVTLSCEQNLNHDAMYWYRQDPGQGLRLIYYSQIVNDFQKGDIAEGYSVSREKKESFPLTVTSAQKNPTAFYLCASSSHRRDRDTEAFFGQGTRLTVV.

This clone was seen a handful of times. This chain connects TRBV2 to TRBJ1-3; D possibly corresponds to TRBD1 (6 bases). The V and J ends lost 11 bases and 2 bases respectively, with 16 bases between them. Germline values: CDR1 SNHLY, CDR2 FYNNEI. The CDR3 loop spans 14 amino acids. The CDR3 spells CAGFPWTAGNTIYF. The CDR3 region has the DNA TGTGCCGGCTTTCCGTGGACAGCTGGAAACACCATATATTTT.

This clone was counted between two and nine times. This chain connects TRBV11-3 to TRBJ1-1; unclear D gene. V lost 1 base, J lost 3 bases, and 3 bases lay in between. The germline CDR1 and CDR2 sequences are SGHNT and YENEEA. CDR3 length: 12 amino acids. CDR3 DNA sequence: TGTGCCAGCAGCTTAGGAGACACTGAAGCTTTCTTT. Protein sequence: CASSLGDTEAFF.

The chain recombines TRBV27 with TRBJ2-7; maybe TRBD1 (6 bases). Germline V gene lookup returns CDR1 MNHEY and CDR2 SMNVEV (reference sequence). The length of the CDR3 is 14 residues. Between the trimmed V and J ends, which lost 3 bases and 3 bases, there was a span of 12 bases. The CDR3 DNA reads TGTGCCAGCAGTTTTTCACAGGGATTCTACGAGCAGTACTTC. Its translation: CASSFSQGFYEQYF.

J is TRBJ2-5 and V is TRBV7-2; 11 bases align to TRBD2. V lost 6 bases to trimming and J lost 1 base; unmatched junction nucleotides: 1. CDR1 and CDR2 (germline): SGHTA, FQGNSA. This CDR3 comprises 14 residues. CDR3 loop: CASSTSGSQETQYF. The CDR3 region has the DNA TGTGCCAGCAGTACTAGCGGGAGCCAAGAGACCCAGTACTTC.

In its sample, this clone was seen a few times. The V gene is TRBV7-3, the J gene TRBJ1-3, with 8 bases matching TRBD1. Germline CDR1 and CDR2: SGHTA and FQGTGA. This CDR3 spans 15 amino acids. Unmatched junction bases numbered 7, after V lost 5 bases and J lost 4 bases. The CDR3 loop is CASSESGGFGNTIYF. The CDR3 coding sequence is TGTGCCAGCAGCGAATCAGGGGGCTTCGGAAACACCATATATTTT.

The V and J genes are TRBV19 and TRBJ2-2; 8 bases are shared with TRBD1. The CDR3 loop spans 14 amino acids. Germline V gene data show CDR1 as LNHDA and CDR2 as SQIVND (reference sequence). With 6 bases clipped from V and 5 bases from J, the junction kept 5 bases outside the gene matches. The CDR3 loop is CASRGDRTTGELFF. As DNA, the CDR3 is TGTGCCAGTAGGGGGGACAGGACGACCGGGGAGCTGTTTTTT.